A selection of T cell receptor beta chains follows, all from one sample in a study of cytomegalovirus exposure and HLA in healthy donors. Clones were sequenced by immunoSEQ multiplex PCR, and TCRdb holds only the in-frame ones, with some missing. The table includes 200,000 to 250,000 clones, about nine tenths detected once. Material: PBMCs. These receptors all come from a woman aged 18 to 35 in good health and CMV-seropositive. Both conserved end residues are part of each CDR3. D genes are given only for firm matches. Clone sizes are given selectively: once, few, many, or a class where the clone is expanded.

size,J,length,V,D,CDR3
-,TRBJ1-1,14,TRBV28,TRBD1,CASSLAGGNTEAFF
-,TRBJ2-5,16,TRBV11-2,-,CASSFPDDSFQETQYF
-,TRBJ2-1,14,TRBV9,TRBD2,CASNSGGYTDEQFF
-,TRBJ2-5,16,TRBV28,TRBD2,CASRAGTSGLQETQYF
-,TRBJ2-3,16,TRBV7-9,TRBD2,CASRPNSGSSTDTQYF
-,TRBJ1-3,15,TRBV5-1,TRBD1,CASSTDRGTGNTIYF
-,TRBJ2-5,13,TRBV5-4,TRBD2,CASSASGWETQYF
-,TRBJ2-5,14,TRBV2,-,CASSLPGQGETQYF
once,TRBJ2-2,16,TRBV27,TRBD2,CASSLGLAGGAGELFF
once,TRBJ1-1,15,TRBV27,TRBD1,CASSLFYPGGTEAFF
-,TRBJ2-4,12,TRBV7-9,-,CASSLDTTIQYF
few,TRBJ1-1,14,TRBV6-5,-,CASTTGWGNTEAFF